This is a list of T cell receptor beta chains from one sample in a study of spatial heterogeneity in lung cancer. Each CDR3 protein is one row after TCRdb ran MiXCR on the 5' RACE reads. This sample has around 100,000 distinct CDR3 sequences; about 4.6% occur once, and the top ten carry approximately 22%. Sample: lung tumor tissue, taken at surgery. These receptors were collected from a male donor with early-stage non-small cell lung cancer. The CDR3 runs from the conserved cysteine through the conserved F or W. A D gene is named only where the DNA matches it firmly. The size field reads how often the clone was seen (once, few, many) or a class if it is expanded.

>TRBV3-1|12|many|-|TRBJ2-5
CASSQDRETQYF
TGTGCCAGCAGCCAAGACAGGGAGACCCAGTACTTC
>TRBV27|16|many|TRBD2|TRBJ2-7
CASSLSSGTSGYEQYF
TGTGCCAGCAGTTTATCTAGTGGGACTAGTGGTTACGAGCAGTACTTC
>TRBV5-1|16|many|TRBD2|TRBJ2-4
CASSSLTSGSSGIQYF
TGCGCCAGCAGCTCCCTGACTAGCGGGTCATCAGGCATTCAGTACTTC
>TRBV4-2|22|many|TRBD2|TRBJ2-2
CASSQVQGLSSSGRVNTGELFF
TGTGCCAGCAGCCAAGTTCAAGGGTTGTCGTCTAGCGGGAGGGTGAACACCGGGGAGCTGTTTTTT
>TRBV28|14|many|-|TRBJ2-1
CASSHRPDYNEQFF
TGTGCCAGCAGTCATAGACCTGACTACAATGAGCAGTTCTTC
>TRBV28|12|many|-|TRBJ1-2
CASSRANYGYTF
TGTGCCAGCAGCCGGGCTAACTATGGCTACACCTTC
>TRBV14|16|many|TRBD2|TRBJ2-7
CASSAGGRTSTYEQYF
TGTGCCAGCAGCGCGGGGGGAAGGACTAGTACCTACGAGCAGTACTTC
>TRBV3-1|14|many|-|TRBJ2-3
CASSQGGGTDTQYF
TGTGCCAGCAGCCAAGGAGGTGGTACAGATACGCAGTATTTT
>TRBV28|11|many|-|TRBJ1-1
CASSFSSPAFF
TGTGCCAGCAGTTTCTCTTCGCCGGCTTTCTTT
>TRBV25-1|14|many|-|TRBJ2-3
CASIRTPPTDTQYF
TGTGCCAGCATCAGGACACCTCCTACAGATACGCAGTATTTT
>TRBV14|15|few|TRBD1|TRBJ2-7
CASSATGDTSYEQYF
TGTGCCAGCAGCGCGACAGGGGATACCTCCTACGAGCAGTACTTC
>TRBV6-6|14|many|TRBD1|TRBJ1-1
CASRRGQGRVGYFF
TGTGCCAGCAGGCGCGGACAGGGCCGGGTTGGTTACTTCTTT
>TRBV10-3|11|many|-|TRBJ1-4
CATSQGEKLFF
TGTGCCACGTCACAGGGCGAAAAACTGTTTTTT
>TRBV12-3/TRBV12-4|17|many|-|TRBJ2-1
CASSPGESISTYNEQFF
TGTGCCAGCAGTCCGGGGGAGAGCATAAGTACCTACAATGAGCAGTTCTTC
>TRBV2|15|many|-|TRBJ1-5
CASSEQGIYNQPQHF
TGTGCCAGCAGTGAACAGGGGATTTACAATCAGCCCCAGCATTTT
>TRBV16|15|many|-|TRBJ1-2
CASSQSTRVGYGYTF
TGTGCCAGCAGCCAATCCACCAGGGTAGGCTATGGCTACACCTTC
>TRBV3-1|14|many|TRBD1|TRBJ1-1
CASSMTGGVTEAFF
TGTGCCAGCAGCATGACAGGGGGGGTCACTGAAGCTTTCTTT
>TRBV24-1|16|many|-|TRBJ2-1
CATSDLPGFSYNEQFF
TGTGCCACCAGTGATTTGCCAGGGTTCTCCTACAATGAGCAGTTCTTC
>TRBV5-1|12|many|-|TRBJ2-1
CASSLEGNEQFF
TGCGCCAGCAGCTTGGAGGGTAATGAGCAGTTCTTC
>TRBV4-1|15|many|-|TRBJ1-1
CASSQARGRGGEAFF
TGCGCCAGCAGCCAAGCTCGAGGCAGGGGAGGTGAAGCTTTCTTT